This T cell receptor beta chain originates from a study of blood T cell repertoires in COVID-19. The overall study: Acute and convalescent COVID-19 samples came from the United States, Italy and Spain. From T cells, B-cell-depleted T cells, or PBMCs came the material, which was cDNA or gDNA.

Measured with immunoSEQ multiplex PCR; TCRdb has only the in-frame clones, and not every one. The table lists around 86,000 clones, 65% to 85% of them singletons. The specimen was peripheral blood. The sequence was collected from an elderly woman with acute or convalescent COVID-19.

The CDR3: CASSQSTSGSTTYEQYF. CDR3 in DNA: TGTGCCAGCAGCCAATCCACTAGCGGGAGTACAACCTACGAGCAGTACTTC. V is TRBV4-2 and J is TRBJ2-7; 11 nucleotides line up with TRBD2. In germline, CDR1 is LGHNA, CDR2 YNFKEQ. The CDR3 runs 17 residues. Trimming cost V 2 bases and J 2 bases; bases outside gene matches: 8.